These 24 T cell receptor beta chains came from one sample sequenced in a study of immune characterization of retroperitoneal liposarcoma. Each CDR3 protein is one row after TCRdb ran MiXCR on the PCR reads. The table records under 2,000 distinct CDR3 sequences, around half of them present only once. The sample taken for sequencing was tumor tissue. These receptors came from a female donor with retroperitoneal liposarcoma.

V usage is TRBV6-1 and J usage is TRBJ2-5; D may be TRBD1 (5 bases). The CDR3 length is 13 residues. V was pared by 10 bases and J by 2 bases, with 14 bases between. Germline CDR1 is MNHNS and CDR2 is SASEGT. CDR3 in amino acids: CANRQYPQETQYF. CDR3 bases: TGTGCCAACCGACAGTACCCACAAGAGACCCAGTACTTC.

The rearrangement uses TRBV12-3 or TRBV12-4 and TRBJ2-3, with TRBD1 matching over 10 bases. The last part of the DNA fits TRBJ2-1 better; the J call may be wrong. The CDR3 contains 19 residues. In DNA form, the CDR3 reads TGTGCCAGCAGTTTCCTTTTGACTACCGGACAGGGGGTATACAATGAGCAGTTCTTC. Residues: CASSFLLTTGQGVYNEQFF.

The J gene is TRBJ2-7, the V gene TRBV6-1; D is undetermined. This CDR3 region has 14 residues. The germline V and J ends were trimmed by 7 bases and 2 bases, with 15 bases remaining between them. CDR1 and CDR2 from the germline V gene are MNHNS and SASEGT. The CDR3 DNA is TGTGCCAGCAAGTGGAACGACGGTACCTACGAGCAGTACTTC. It specifies CASKWNDGTYEQYF.

The J gene is TRBJ2-1, the V gene TRBV6-1; 11 nucleotides line up with TRBD1. The DNA end favors TRBJ2-7, so the J call may be wrong. Germline CDR1 reads MNHNS; CDR2 reads SASEGT. The CDR3 runs to 15 residues. CDR3 DNA sequence: TGTGCCAGCAGTGATGGGACAGGGGGTCACAATGAGCAGTACTTC. Amino acids: CASSDGTGGHNEQYF.

This chain uses TRBV6-6 with TRBJ2-5; the D is unclear. Matching the DNA end better, TRBJ2-1 makes the J call doubtful. CDR3 length equals 14 residues. Germline CDR1 reads MNHNY; CDR2 reads SVGAGI (reference sequence). The CDR3 loop reads CASSYSATRRTQFF. CDR3 in DNA: TGTGCCAGCAGTTACTCGGCCACTCGGCGGACCCAGTTCTTC.

The chain joins TRBV11-3 to TRBJ2-7; weak D call: TRBD2 (6 bases). The end of the DNA is better explained by TRBJ2-1, so the J call may be wrong. Germline V lookup: CDR1 SGHNT, CDR2 YENEEA. The CDR3 is 12 residues long. CDR3 sequence reads: CASSFGTSEQFF. The CDR3 region has the DNA TGTGCCAGCAGCTTTGGGACTTCTGAGCAGTTCTTC.

Sample share makes this clonotype large. The chain couples TRBV6-1 to TRBJ2-1; 7 bases align to TRBD2. Germline CDR1 is MNHNS and CDR2 is SASEGT. This CDR3 is 14 amino acids long. V lost 6 bases, J lost 14 bases, and 16 bases stayed unmatched. The CDR3 reads CASRNPGLHNEEFF. The CDR3 coding sequence is TGTGCCAGCAGAAACCCGGGACTACACAACGAAGAGTTCTTC.

This clonotype was seen only a few times. V and J are TRBV6-1 and TRBJ2-3; no clear D. Germline assignment: CDR1 MNHNS and CDR2 SASEGT. This CDR3 contains 12 residues. The germline V and J ends were trimmed by 10 bases and 3 bases, with 11 bases remaining between them. The CDR3 loop is CATNSGTDTQYF. CDR3 coding DNA: TGTGCCACCAATTCCGGGACAGATACGCAGTATTTT.

This clonotype was found once. This rearrangement joins TRBV12-3 or TRBV12-4 to TRBJ2-1, with 13 bases that match TRBD2. This CDR3 contains 16 residues. The ends lost 5 bases at V and 10 bases at J; junction bases unmatched: 11. The CDR3: CASSPTTSGRLYEQFF. As DNA, the CDR3 is TGTGCCAGCAGTCCCACGACTAGCGGGAGGTTATACGAGCAGTTCTTC.

This clonotype has a handful of counts. V usage is TRBV7-6 and J usage is TRBJ2-1; D gene uncertain. The V end was cut by 1 base, the J end by 10 bases, with 14 bases between. Germline V gives CDR1 SGHVS, CDR2 FNYEAQ. The CDR3 length is 14 residues. The CDR3 protein is CASSLEVQFAEQFF. For the CDR3, the DNA is TGTGCCAGCAGCTTAGAAGTCCAGTTCGCCGAGCAGTTCTTC.

The CDR3, as DNA: TGTGCCAGCAGTCGACAGGGGAGATCGGTAGATGAGCAGTTCTTC. This gives the protein CASSRQGRSVDEQFF. The rearrangement uses TRBV11-3 and TRBJ2-1; 8 positions agree with TRBD1. The CDR3 loop spans 15 amino acids. Looked up from germline, CDR1 is SGHNT and CDR2 is YENEEA. V dropped 6 bases and J dropped 8; count of bases not matched to a gene: 12.

The chain is built from TRBV7-6 and TRBJ2-1; 13 bases line up with TRBD2. With 5 bases clipped from V and 10 bases from J, the junction kept 14 bases outside the gene matches. The CDR3 is made up of 17 amino acids. CDR1 SGHVS and CDR2 FNYEAQ come from the germline V gene. The CDR3 sequence is CASSTTSGGSMSYEQFF. The CDR3 bases are TGTGCCAGCAGCACGACTAGCGGGGGGTCCATGTCCTACGAGCAGTTCTTC.

The chain is built from TRBV6-1 and TRBJ2-5; D ambiguous. With the DNA end fitting TRBJ2-1 better, the J assignment may be wrong. Germline lookup yields CDR1 MNHNS and CDR2 SASEGT. This CDR3 is built from 13 residues. The CDR3 DNA sequence: TGTGCCAGCAGTGACGACACCTACAATGAGCAGTTCTTC. Protein product: CASSDDTYNEQFF.

The J gene is TRBJ2-3, the V gene TRBV11-3; D possibly corresponds to TRBD1 (6 bases). The CDR3 sequence is 14 residues long. V was cut by 5 bases and J by 6 bases, with 15 bases left in between. Germline CDR1 and CDR2: SGHNT and YENEEA. CDR3 sequence (DNA): TGTGCCAGCAGCCGAGGACAGACAGCCGATACGCAGTATTTT. It translates to CASSRGQTADTQYF.

The chain employs TRBV5-1 and TRBJ2-7; possible D gene TRBD2, 5 bases. The last part of the DNA fits TRBJ2-5 better; the J call may be wrong. CDR1 is SGHRS, CDR2 YFSETQ, per germline. The CDR3 is 15 residues long. CDR3 amino acids: CASSQVGAAAETQYF. The CDR3 DNA follows: TGCGCCAGCAGCCAGGTGGGAGCAGCCGCAGAGACCCAGTACTTC.

This clonotype is labeled medium-sized. J is TRBJ2-3 and V is TRBV6-1; D perhaps matches TRBD1 (6 bases). The germline V gene has CDR1 MNHNS and CDR2 SASEGT. The CDR3 is 15 residues long. Trimming stripped 1 base from V and 0 bases from J, with 8 bases between. CDR3 region: CASSEGDRSTDTQYF. CDR3 coding DNA: TGTGCCAGCAGTGAAGGTGACAGGAGCACAGATACGCAGTATTTT.

A few counts support this clonotype. Written as DNA, the CDR3 is TGTGCCAGCAGTTACTCGACCCCGGGCCGGGGGGGCTACGAGCAGTTCTTC. This encodes CASSYSTPGRGGYEQFF. The rearrangement uses TRBV6-5 and TRBJ2-1; 8 bases are shared with TRBD2. The CDR3 loop spans 17 amino acids. Germline V gene sequence: CDR1 MNHEY, CDR2 SVGAGI. Losses at the gene ends were 0 bases for V and 10 bases for J; bases not matched to a gene: 14.

As concerns this clonotype: Germline is not matched at one junction end, which may reflect a read error. The rearrangement links TRBV6-1 to TRBJ2-1; 8 nucleotides agree with TRBD2. CDR3 length equals 12 residues. Germline-derived CDR1 and CDR2 are MNHNS and SASEGT. The CDR3 protein is CASSDPGGEQLF. The CDR3, as DNA: TGTGCCAGCAGTGACCCGGGGGGGGAGCAGTTATTC.

The chain links TRBV7-8 to TRBJ2-1; 8 bases map to TRBD1. The tail of the sequence fits TRBJ2-7 better, so the J call may be wrong. In germline, CDR1 is SGHVS, CDR2 FQNEAQ. This CDR3 region has 15 residues. This CDR3 reads CASSLTGASYNEQYF. The CDR3 DNA is TGTGCCAGCAGCTTGACAGGGGCCTCCTACAATGAGCAGTACTTC.

This clonotype was found once. The V call is TRBV10-1, the J call TRBJ2-3; 13 bases are shared with TRBD2. Per germline, CDR1 WNHNN and CDR2 SYGVQD (reference sequence). This CDR3 has 16 amino acids. J lost 4 bases, V lost 0 bases, and 1 base had no gene match. The CDR3 DNA is TGCGCCAGCAGTGAGTCAACTAGCGGGAGGGCAGATACGCAGTATTTT. It yields the protein CASSESTSGRADTQYF.

V gene TRBV6-1 combines with J gene TRBJ2-1; TRBD2 aligns across 7 bases. CDR1 and CDR2 from the germline V gene are MNHNS and SASEGT. The V gene end was trimmed by 2 bases and the J gene end by 7 bases; junction bases not matched to a gene: 14. This CDR3 is 17 amino acids long. Here the CDR3 reads CASSEFVGGNQGNEQFF. The CDR3 DNA follows: TGTGCCAGCAGTGAATTCGTCGGGGGGAATCAAGGGAATGAGCAGTTCTTC.

Only a few counts were recorded for this clonotype. CDR3: CASSEGQLNEQFF. The DNA for the CDR3 is TGTGCCAGCAGTGAAGGACAGTTAAATGAGCAGTTCTTC. V gene TRBV6-1 combines with J gene TRBJ2-1; D is perhaps TRBD1 (5 bases). Germline values: CDR1 MNHNS, CDR2 SASEGT. Deletions cut 1 base from V and 7 bases from J, with 8 bases between. The CDR3 spans 13 residues.

V and J are TRBV6-8 and TRBJ2-1; 11 bases align to TRBD1. The germline V gene encodes CDR1 MNHGY and CDR2 SAAAGT. The CDR3 runs to 14 residues. V shed 6 bases, J shed 13 bases, and the junction held 11 bases outside the gene matches. The CDR3 spells CASSRTGGQETQFF. The CDR3 DNA reads TGTGCCAGCAGCCGGACAGGGGGCCAGGAGACCCAGTTCTTC.

The chain is built from TRBV6-1 and TRBJ2-1, with TRBD2 identical over 14 bases. The J call may be in error: the DNA end matches TRBJ2-5 better. This CDR3 has 15 residues. Germline CDR1 MNHNS, CDR2 SASEGT. CDR3 nucleotides: TGTGCCAGCAGTGGACTAGCGGGGGGGCAAGAGACCCAGTACTTC. Translating it yields CASSGLAGGQETQYF.